Below are 24 T cell receptor beta chains sequenced from a single sample in a study of cytomegalovirus exposure and HLA in healthy donors. PCR amplification relied on 60 Vbeta primers (plus 13 Jbeta primers). Sequencing was performed with immunoSEQ multiplex PCR; in TCRdb, only in-frame clones are kept and a portion is missing. This table holds about 75,000 clones, 80% to 90% found once. Sequenced sample: PBMCs. These receptors all stem from a man aged 65-85 years in good health and CMV-seropositive.

V is TRBV7-3 and J is TRBJ2-7; D not certain. Trimming took off 4 bases at V and 6 bases at J, with 7 bases between the two ends. Germline V gene data show CDR1 as SGHTA and CDR2 as FQGTGA. This CDR3 is built from 11 residues. The CDR3 sequence: CASSSPCEQYF. The CDR3 DNA sequence: TGTGCCAGCAGCTCCCCCTGCGAGCAGTACTTC.

The V and J genes are TRBV10-2 and TRBJ2-3, with TRBD1 matching 11 bases. V dropped 4 bases and J dropped 0; count of bases not matched to a gene: 3. Germline values: CDR1 WSHSY, CDR2 SAAADI. The CDR3 totals 16 residues. In nucleotides, the CDR3 is TGCGCCAGCAGTGCCCGGACAGGGGGCAGCACAGATACGCAGTATTTT. Protein: CASSARTGGSTDTQYF.

This sequence joins TRBV4-1 and TRBJ1-5; possibly TRBD1 for D (5 bases). Germline V gives CDR1 MGHRA, CDR2 YSYEKL. The CDR3 is made up of 15 amino acids. The ends were cut back, 2 bases at V and 3 bases at J, with 11 bases in the middle. The CDR3 sequence: CASSQSDRVNQPQHF. CDR3 DNA sequence: TGCGCCAGCAGCCAATCCGACAGAGTCAATCAGCCCCAGCATTTT.

This chain joins TRBV28 and TRBJ1-1, with D uncertain. CDR1 and CDR2 from the germline V gene are MDHEN and SYDVKM. This CDR3 spans 12 amino acids. Trimming cost V 6 bases and J 5 bases, with 10 bases left between them. CDR3 protein: CASRQTRTEAFF. DNA for the CDR3: TGTGCCAGCAGGCAGACTCGGACTGAAGCTTTCTTT.

V is TRBV19 and J is TRBJ2-1, with 14 bases aligning to TRBD2. This CDR3 spans 19 amino acids. The germline CDR1 and CDR2 sequences are LNHDA and SQIVND (reference sequence). V dropped 4 bases and J dropped 0; count of bases not matched to a gene: 8. The CDR3 coding sequence is TGTGCCAGTAGTACCCCTAGGACTAGCGGGGGGAGCTCCTACAATGAGCAGTTCTTC. This encodes CASSTPRTSGGSSYNEQFF.

Concerning this clone itself: Lacking the conserved final phenylalanine or tryptophan, this CDR3 likely reflects a read error. The CDR3 DNA is TGTGCCAGCACCCTGAACCCTAGCTCCTATAATTCACCCCTCCACGTT. Protein sequence: CASTLNPSSYNSPLHV. V usage is TRBV2 and J usage is TRBJ1-6, with no clear D. The germline V and J ends were trimmed by 7 bases and 0 bases, with 13 bases remaining between them. Germline V gene lookup returns CDR1 SNHLY and CDR2 FYNNEI. The CDR3 totals 16 residues.

The DNA for the CDR3 is TGCGCCAGCAGCCCCCCCTCCCTCAACTATGGCTACACCTTC. Protein: CASSPPSLNYGYTF. The chain links TRBV4-3 to TRBJ1-2; D is uncertain. This CDR3 has 14 residues. V was clipped by 4 bases and J by 2 bases, with 11 bases between them. Germline values: CDR1 LGHNA, CDR2 YSLEER.

CDR3 DNA sequence: TGTGCCAGCAGCTTAGGAGGGGCAGGGGGCTACGAGCAGTACTTC. Translation: CASSLGGAGGYEQYF. The gene calls are TRBV11-2 and TRBJ2-7; 7 bases map to TRBD1. The CDR3 loop spans 15 amino acids. CDR1 and CDR2 (germline): SGHAT, FQNNGV. With 1 base clipped from V and 3 bases from J, the junction kept 6 bases outside the gene matches. The full variable domain, completed using reference TRBV11-2 and TRBJ2-7, is EAGVAQSPRYKIIEKRQSVAFWCNPISGHATLYWYQQILGQGPKLLIQFQNNGVVDDSQLPKDRFSAERLKGVDSTLKIQPAKLEDSAVYLCASSLGGAGGYEQYFGPGTRLTVT.

The gene calls are TRBV7-6 and TRBJ2-5, with 8 bases identical to TRBD2. The CDR3 is 14 residues long. V was pared by 1 base and J by 5 bases, with 3 bases of the junction left unmatched. Germline V gene sequence: CDR1 SGHVS, CDR2 FNYEAQ. The chain's CDR3 is CASSLVASGETQYF. The CDR3 bases are TGTGCCAGCAGCTTAGTGGCTAGCGGGGAGACCCAGTACTTC.

The chain recombines TRBV19 with TRBJ1-2; D possibly corresponds to TRBD1 (5 bases). The CDR3 totals 12 residues. Germline lookup yields CDR1 LNHDA and CDR2 SQIVND (reference sequence). V gave up 6 bases and J gave up 4 bases, with 9 bases separating them. The CDR3 region is CASRIGGYGYTF. In DNA form, the CDR3 reads TGTGCCAGTAGGATCGGGGGCTATGGCTACACCTTC.

The chain recombines TRBV19 with TRBJ2-2, with 7 bases that match TRBD1. The ends lost 6 bases at V and 4 bases at J; junction bases unmatched: 11. Germline V gene data show CDR1 as LNHDA and CDR2 as SQIVND (reference sequence). CDR3 length equals 16 residues. In DNA, the CDR3 is TGTGCCAGTAGAGGGTTCAGGGGGTACGGCACCGGGGAGCTGTTTTTT. This sequence encodes CASRGFRGYGTGELFF.

As DNA, the CDR3 is TGCAGCGTTGAAGAGGCGGGAGCCACAGATACGCAGTATTTT. Encoded protein: CSVEEAGATDTQYF. The chain uses TRBV29-1 and TRBJ2-3; 7 nucleotides line up with TRBD2. Germline CDR1 is SQVTM and CDR2 is ANQGSEA. This CDR3 is 14 amino acids long. The trim removed 0 bases at V and 2 bases at J, leaving 2 bases unmatched.

This chain connects TRBV9 to TRBJ2-7; TRBD2 matches 7 bases. Per germline, CDR1 SGDLS and CDR2 YYNGEE. This CDR3 region has 15 residues. Trimming at V came to 4 bases and at J to 2 bases, leaving 9 bases not matched to a gene. The DNA of the CDR3 is TGTGCCAGCAGCAAAGCGGGACGGTCCACCTACGAGCAGTACTTC. It encodes CASSKAGRSTYEQYF.

Of note for this clone: This CDR3 is also generated by other DNA sequences in the sample. This rearrangement joins TRBV5-8 to TRBJ1-1; weak D call: TRBD1 (6 bases). Trimming removed 4 bases at V and 1 base at J, with 11 bases between. The CDR3 is 14 amino acids. Per the germline V gene, CDR1 is SGHTS and CDR2 is YDEGEE. The CDR3 loop is CASSPGTPNTEAFF. CDR3 coding DNA: TGTGCCAGCAGCCCCGGGACACCGAACACTGAAGCTTTCTTT. Supplemented by reference TRBV5-8 and TRBJ1-1, the full variable domain reads EAGVTQSPTHLIKTRGQQATLRCSPISGHTSVYWYQQALGLGLQFLLWYDEGEERNRGNFPPRFSGRQFPNYSSELNVNALELEDSALYLCASSPGTPNTEAFFGQGTRLTVV.

The rearrangement links TRBV10-1 to TRBJ2-2; 8 nucleotides align to TRBD2. The CDR3 has 13 amino acids. Trimming cost V 6 bases and J 4 bases; bases outside gene matches: 1. CDR1 is WNHNN, CDR2 SYGVQD, per germline (reference sequence). The CDR3 sequence is CASRAGGTGELFF. The CDR3 bases are TGCGCCAGCAGGGCGGGGGGCACCGGGGAGCTGTTTTTT.

CDR3 nucleotides: TGTGCCAGCAGTTACGGCGGGAGGGCCACAGATACGCAGTATTTT. Its protein product is CASSYGGRATDTQYF. The chain carries TRBV6-5 and TRBJ2-3, with 9 bases lining up with TRBD2. Germline V gives CDR1 MNHEY, CDR2 SVGAGI. There are 15 residues in the CDR3. V was pared by 2 bases and J by 2 bases, with 2 bases of the junction left unmatched.

Here the CDR3 DNA reads TGTGCCACCATAATAGGGGCGGGGGGACAGCCCCAGCATTTT. Translation: CATIIGAGGQPQHF. J is TRBJ1-5 and V is TRBV6-1, with a weak D call TRBD1 (5 bases). Trimming cost V 10 bases and J 7 bases, with 20 bases left between them. This CDR3 contains 14 residues. From germline, CDR1 is MNHNS and CDR2 SASEGT.

V gene TRBV5-1 combines with J gene TRBJ1-4, with D perhaps matching TRBD1 (5 bases). The CDR3 sequence is 15 residues long. The ends were cut back, 4 bases at V and 8 bases at J, with 18 bases in the middle. Germline CDR1 reads SGHRS; CDR2 reads YFSETQ. Written as DNA, the CDR3 is TGCGCCAGCAGCCCGGGGGGGTGGATCGACGAAAAACTGTTTTTT. Translated, it gives CASSPGGWIDEKLFF.

The chain recombines TRBV6-5 with TRBJ2-1, with 13 nucleotides matching TRBD2. CDR1 and CDR2 from the germline V gene are MNHEY and SVGAGI. With 2 bases clipped from V and 8 bases from J, the junction kept 3 bases outside the gene matches. This CDR3 has 15 amino acids. CDR3 sequence: CASSYGTSGVDEQFF. The CDR3 region has the DNA TGTGCCAGCAGTTACGGGACTAGCGGGGTTGATGAGCAGTTCTTC.

This chain uses TRBV11-2 with TRBJ2-7; no firm D call. Trimming stripped 5 bases from V and 2 bases from J, with 4 bases between. Germline V lookup: CDR1 SGHAT, CDR2 FQNNGV. CDR3 length equals 11 residues. The CDR3 DNA reads as TGTGCCAGCAGCCACACCTACGAGCAGTACTTC. This translates into CASSHTYEQYF. Complete variable domain (other parts from reference TRBV11-2 and TRBJ2-7): EAGVAQSPRYKIIEKRQSVAFWCNPISGHATLYWYQQILGQGPKLLIQFQNNGVVDDSQLPKDRFSAERLKGVDSTLKIQPAKLEDSAVYLCASSHTYEQYFGPGTRLTVT.

In its sample, this clone was seen a few times. V is TRBV7-2 and J is TRBJ2-3, with D possibly TRBD2 on 6 matching bases. V lost 0 bases and J lost 4, with 11 bases in between. This CDR3 comprises 15 residues. Germline values: CDR1 SGHTA, CDR2 FQGNSA. DNA for the CDR3: TGTGCCAGCAGCTTAGCGGGAGGAGGGGCAGATACGCAGTATTTT. Protein: CASSLAGGGADTQYF. The complete variable domain, with remaining parts taken from reference TRBV7-2 and TRBJ2-3, reads GAGVSQSPSNKVTEKGKDVELRCDPISGHTALYWYRQSLGQGLEFLIYFQGNSAPDKSGLPSDRFSAERTGGSVSTLTIQRTQQEDSAVYLCASSLAGGGADTQYFGPGTRLTVL.

The rearrangement uses TRBV5-6 and TRBJ2-5, with D possibly matching TRBD2 (5 bases). Germline V gene sequence: CDR1 SGHDT, CDR2 YYEEEE. Trimming left V 1 base short and J 5 bases short, with 9 bases between. The CDR3 spans 13 residues. The CDR3 DNA is TGTGCCAGCAGCTTGTTTGGCGGGGAGACCCAGTACTTC. It is translated as CASSLFGGETQYF. Together with reference TRBV5-6 and TRBJ2-5, the CDR3 gives the full variable domain: DAGVTQSPTHLIKTRGQQVTLRCSPKSGHDTVSWYQQALGQGPQFIFQYYEEEERQRGNFPDRFSGHQFPNYSSELNVNALLLGDSALYLCASSLFGGETQYFGPGTRLLVL.

The chain employs TRBV10-2 and TRBJ2-7; 7 bases agree with TRBD1. In germline, CDR1 is WSHSY, CDR2 SAAADI. CDR3 length equals 16 residues. With V trimmed by 2 bases and J by 0 bases, 7 bases remained unmatched. CDR3: CASSEPSGTVSYEQYF. CDR3 bases: TGCGCCAGCAGTGAGCCTTCCGGGACAGTCTCCTACGAGCAGTACTTC.

The J gene is TRBJ2-2, the V gene TRBV5-1; possibly TRBD2 for D (6 bases). Germline CDR1 reads SGHRS; CDR2 reads YFSETQ. With 0 bases removed from V and 0 bases from J, the gap between germline ends came to 9 bases. The CDR3 length is 16 residues. In DNA form, the CDR3 reads TGCGCCAGCAGCTTGGAGGGCGGGGCGAACACCGGGGAGCTGTTTTTT. Its protein is CASSLEGGANTGELFF.